These T cell receptor beta chains were read from a single sample in a study of identical twins. From the 5' RACE reads, TCRdb called clonotypes with MiXCR, one entry per CDR3 protein. This table has hundreds of thousands of distinct CDR3 sequences, 5.5% to 7% appearing once. This same sample was also part of a study on yellow fever vaccine responses in identical twins.

The sample consisted of memory (CD45RO+) T cells sorted from blood. These receptors were taken from a woman under 30 in good health. Each CDR3 is given with its conserved first and last residue. Clone size is stated in some rows and not others, as once, few, many or a class when expanded.

v_call: TRBV6-1; clone_size: few; j_call: TRBJ2-2; cdr3_aa: CASRMGQNLNTGELFF
v_call: TRBV7-7; clone_size: .; j_call: TRBJ2-1; cdr3_aa: CASSPGLVNNEQFF
v_call: TRBV20-1; clone_size: .; j_call: TRBJ1-1; cdr3_aa: CSARESFWVLNTEAFF
v_call: TRBV7-2; clone_size: few; j_call: TRBJ1-5; cdr3_aa: CASSLVFSGVGNQPQHF
v_call: TRBV15; clone_size: .; j_call: TRBJ2-5; cdr3_aa: CATSRDSEETQYF
v_call: TRBV6-4; clone_size: .; j_call: TRBJ2-2; cdr3_aa: CASSDSSTSGITGELFF
v_call: TRBV11-3; clone_size: .; j_call: TRBJ1-1; cdr3_aa: CASSFLGPSNTEAFF
v_call: TRBV11-2; clone_size: few; j_call: TRBJ1-3; cdr3_aa: CASRPGPGTATLSGNTIYF
v_call: TRBV9; clone_size: few; j_call: TRBJ2-1; cdr3_aa: CASSAVSTSVYEQFF
v_call: TRBV7-2; clone_size: .; j_call: TRBJ2-3; cdr3_aa: CASGPGDLGTDTQYF
v_call: TRBV6-4; clone_size: many; j_call: TRBJ2-2; cdr3_aa: CASSEGNTGELFF